These 3 T cell receptor beta chains originate from one sample sequenced in a study of cytomegalovirus exposure and HLA in healthy donors. The PCR employed 60 Vbeta primers together with 13 Jbeta primers. TCRdb's copy holds only in-frame clones and misses some; the assay was immunoSEQ multiplex PCR. The sample data list almost 40,000 clones. The specimen was PBMCs. These receptors all stem from a woman in her 30s in good health and CMV-seropositive.

J is TRBJ2-3 and V is TRBV5-1; unclear D gene. V lost 0 bases, J lost 6 bases, and 8 bases lay in between. The CDR3 sequence is 13 residues long. From germline, CDR1 is SGHRS and CDR2 YFSETQ. The CDR3 nucleotides read TGCGCCAGCAGCTTGGCTACGTTGGATACGCAGTATTTT. This codes for CASSLATLDTQYF.

The DNA for the CDR3 is TGTGCCAGCAGCTACGACAGATCCTATGGCTACACCTTC. Encoded protein: CASSYDRSYGYTF. The chain recombines TRBV14 with TRBJ1-2, with D tentatively TRBD1 (5 bases). This CDR3 is 13 amino acids long. Trimming left V 5 bases short and J 4 bases short, with 11 bases between. Germline assignment: CDR1 SGHDN and CDR2 FVKESK. Full variable domain (outside the CDR3, taken from reference TRBV14 and TRBJ1-2): EAGVTQFPSHSVIEKGQTVTLRCDPISGHDNLYWYRRVMGKEIKFLLHFVKESKQDESGMPNNRFLAERTGGTYSTLKVQPAELEDSGVYFCASSYDRSYGYTFGSGTRLTVV.

The J gene is TRBJ2-7, the V gene TRBV6-1; D call uncertain. The V gene's germline CDR1 is MNHNS and CDR2 SASEGT. V was shortened by 1 base and J by 5 bases, with 9 bases between the two germline ends. The CDR3 has 13 amino acids. This CDR3 is CASSEVAFDEQYF. DNA of the CDR3: TGTGCCAGCAGTGAAGTAGCCTTTGACGAGCAGTACTTC.